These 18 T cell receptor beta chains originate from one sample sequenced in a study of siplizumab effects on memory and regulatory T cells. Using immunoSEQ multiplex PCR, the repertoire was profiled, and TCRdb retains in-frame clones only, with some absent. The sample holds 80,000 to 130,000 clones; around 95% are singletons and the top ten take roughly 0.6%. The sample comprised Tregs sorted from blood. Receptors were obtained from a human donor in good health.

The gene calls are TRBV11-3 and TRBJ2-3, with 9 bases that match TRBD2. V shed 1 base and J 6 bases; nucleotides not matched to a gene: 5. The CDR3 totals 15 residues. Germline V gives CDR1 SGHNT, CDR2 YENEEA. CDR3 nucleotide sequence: TGTGCCAGCAGCTTAGGGGGACTAGCAAGTGATACGCAGTATTTT. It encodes CASSLGGLASDTQYF.

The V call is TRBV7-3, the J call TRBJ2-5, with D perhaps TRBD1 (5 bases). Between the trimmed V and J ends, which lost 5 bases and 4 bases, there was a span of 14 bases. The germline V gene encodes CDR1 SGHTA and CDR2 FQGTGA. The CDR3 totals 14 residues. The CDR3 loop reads CASSPDGAGETQYF. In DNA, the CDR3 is TGTGCCAGCAGCCCCGATGGGGCCGGAGAGACCCAGTACTTC. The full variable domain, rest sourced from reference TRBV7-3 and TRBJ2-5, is GAGVSQTPSNKVTEKGKYVELRCDPISGHTALYWYRQSLGQGPEFLIYFQGTGAADDSGLPNDRFFAVRPEGSVSTLKIQRTERGDSAVYLCASSPDGAGETQYFGPGTRLLVL.

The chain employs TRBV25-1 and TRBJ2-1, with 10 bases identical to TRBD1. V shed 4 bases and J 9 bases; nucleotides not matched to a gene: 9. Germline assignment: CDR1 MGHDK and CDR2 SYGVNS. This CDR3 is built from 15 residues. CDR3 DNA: TGTGCCAGCAGTGCTTGGGACAGGGGATCGGGTGAGCAGTTCTTC. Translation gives CASSAWDRGSGEQFF.

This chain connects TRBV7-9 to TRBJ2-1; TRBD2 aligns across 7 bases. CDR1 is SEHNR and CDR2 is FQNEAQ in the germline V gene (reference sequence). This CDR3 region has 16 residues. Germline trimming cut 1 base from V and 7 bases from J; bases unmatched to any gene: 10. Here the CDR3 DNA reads TGTGCCAGCAGCTTAGTTTTTTCGGCTAGCGGAAATGAGCAGTTCTTC. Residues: CASSLVFSASGNEQFF.

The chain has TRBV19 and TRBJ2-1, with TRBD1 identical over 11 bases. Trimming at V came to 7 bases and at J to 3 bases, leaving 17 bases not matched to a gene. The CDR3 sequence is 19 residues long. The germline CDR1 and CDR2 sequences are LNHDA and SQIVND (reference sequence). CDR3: CASTSTQKTGTGGYNEQFF. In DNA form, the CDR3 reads TGTGCCAGTACCTCCACCCAAAAAACCGGGACAGGGGGCTACAATGAGCAGTTCTTC.

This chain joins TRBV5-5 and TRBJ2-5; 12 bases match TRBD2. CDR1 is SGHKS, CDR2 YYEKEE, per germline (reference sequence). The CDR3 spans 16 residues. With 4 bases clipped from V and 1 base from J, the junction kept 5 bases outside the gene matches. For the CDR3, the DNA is TGTGCCAGCAGCCAAAGGACTAGCGGGATCCAAGAGACCCAGTACTTC. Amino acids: CASSQRTSGIQETQYF.

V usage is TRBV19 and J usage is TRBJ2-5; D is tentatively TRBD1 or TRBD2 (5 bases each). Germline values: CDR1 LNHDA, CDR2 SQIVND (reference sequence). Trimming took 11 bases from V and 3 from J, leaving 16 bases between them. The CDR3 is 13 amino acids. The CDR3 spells CASRVEGKETQYF. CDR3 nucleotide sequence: TGTGCCTCCAGGGTCGAGGGTAAAGAGACCCAGTACTTC.

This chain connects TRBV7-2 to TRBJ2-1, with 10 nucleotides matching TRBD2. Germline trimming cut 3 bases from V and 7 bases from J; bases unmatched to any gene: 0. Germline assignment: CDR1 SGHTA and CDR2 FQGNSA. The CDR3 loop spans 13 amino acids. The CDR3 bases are TGTGCCAGCAGCTTTAGCGGGAGGAATGAGCAGTTCTTC. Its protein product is CASSFSGRNEQFF.

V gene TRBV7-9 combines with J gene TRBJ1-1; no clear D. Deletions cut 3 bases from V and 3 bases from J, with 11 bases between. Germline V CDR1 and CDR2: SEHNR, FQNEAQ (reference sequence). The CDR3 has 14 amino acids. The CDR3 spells CASSFGIWDTEAFF. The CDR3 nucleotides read TGTGCCAGCAGCTTTGGTATTTGGGACACTGAAGCTTTCTTT.

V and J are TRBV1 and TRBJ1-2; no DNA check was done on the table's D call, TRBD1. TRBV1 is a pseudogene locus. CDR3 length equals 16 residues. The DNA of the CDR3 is TGCACCAGCAGCATTCACTTACAGGAGACGACCTATGGCTACACCTTC. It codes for CTSSIHLQETTYGYTF.

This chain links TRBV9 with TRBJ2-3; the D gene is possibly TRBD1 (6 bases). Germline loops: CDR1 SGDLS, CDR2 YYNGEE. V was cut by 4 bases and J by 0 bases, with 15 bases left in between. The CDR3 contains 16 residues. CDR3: CASSPRGGTSTDTQYF. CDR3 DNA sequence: TGTGCCAGCAGCCCTAGAGGGGGAACTAGCACAGATACGCAGTATTTT.

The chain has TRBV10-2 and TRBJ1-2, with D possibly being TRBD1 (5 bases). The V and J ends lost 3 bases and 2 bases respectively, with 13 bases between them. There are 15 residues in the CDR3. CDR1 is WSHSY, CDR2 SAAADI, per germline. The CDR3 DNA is TGCGCCAGCAGTGATCGGTTCGCAGGGAACTATGGCTACACCTTC. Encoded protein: CASSDRFAGNYGYTF.

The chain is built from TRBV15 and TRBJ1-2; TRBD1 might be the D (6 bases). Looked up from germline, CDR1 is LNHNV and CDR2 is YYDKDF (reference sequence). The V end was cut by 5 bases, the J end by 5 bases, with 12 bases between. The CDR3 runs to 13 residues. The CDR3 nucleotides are TGTGCCACCAGCCCAAGGGGGTGGTATGGCTACACCTTC. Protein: CATSPRGWYGYTF.

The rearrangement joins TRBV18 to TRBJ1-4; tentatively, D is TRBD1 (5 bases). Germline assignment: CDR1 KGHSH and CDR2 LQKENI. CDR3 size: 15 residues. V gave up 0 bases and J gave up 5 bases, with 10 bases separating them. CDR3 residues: CASSPPVGENEKLFF. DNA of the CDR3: TGTGCCAGCTCACCACCGGTAGGGGAAAATGAAAAACTGTTTTTT.

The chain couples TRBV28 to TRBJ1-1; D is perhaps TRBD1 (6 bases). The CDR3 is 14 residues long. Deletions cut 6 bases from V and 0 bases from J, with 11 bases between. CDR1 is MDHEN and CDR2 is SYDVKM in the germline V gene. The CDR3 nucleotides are TGTGCCAGCAGGCGAGGGGGTTTGAACACTGAAGCTTTCTTT. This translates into CASRRGGLNTEAFF.

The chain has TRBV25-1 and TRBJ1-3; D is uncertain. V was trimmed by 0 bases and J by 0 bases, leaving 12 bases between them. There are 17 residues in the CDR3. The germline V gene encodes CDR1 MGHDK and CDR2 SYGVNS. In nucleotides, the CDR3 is TGTGCCAGCAGTGAATATTTTCCTCAGAGCTCTGGAAACACCATATATTTT. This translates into CASSEYFPQSSGNTIYF.

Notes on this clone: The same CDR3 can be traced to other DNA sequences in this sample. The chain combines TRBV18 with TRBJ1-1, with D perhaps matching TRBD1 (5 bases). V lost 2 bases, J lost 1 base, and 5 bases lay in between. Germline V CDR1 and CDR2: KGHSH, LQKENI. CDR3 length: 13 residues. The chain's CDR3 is CASSPRGNTEAFF. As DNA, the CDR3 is TGTGCCAGCTCACCAAGGGGGAACACTGAAGCTTTCTTT.

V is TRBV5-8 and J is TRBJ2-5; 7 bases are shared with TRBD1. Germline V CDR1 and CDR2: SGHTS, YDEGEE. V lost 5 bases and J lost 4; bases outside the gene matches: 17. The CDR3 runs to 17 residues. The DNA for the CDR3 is TGTGCCAGCAGTCTTGTGAGGGGAGACAGGGTAGGAGAGACCCAGTACTTC. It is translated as CASSLVRGDRVGETQYF.